Described below is a single T cell receptor (beta chain) sequence and its context. Per the original data handling: Cell counts per sample came from amplifying reference gene primers. TCRdb's copy holds only in-frame clones and misses some; the assay was immunoSEQ multiplex PCR. The V and J calls and clone size were taken over from that table, and D and trimming were inferred from the DNA. The sample yields about 220,000 clones, approximately 86% seen once. This sample is part of a study of blood T cell repertoires in COVID-19. Study background: Acute-phase and convalescent COVID-19 samples originated in the United States, Italy and Spain. Nucleic acid was either cDNA or gDNA, and it came from T cells, B-cell-depleted T cells, or PBMCs.

V shed 4 bases and J shed 1 base, with 14 bases lying between them. The germline V gene has CDR1 SGDLS and CDR2 YYNGEE. There are 15 residues in the CDR3. Sample: PBMCs or T cells enriched from blood (not recorded which). The rearrangement joins TRBV9 to TRBJ2-5, with TRBD2 as a possible D gene (6 bases). This TCR came from a young woman with acute COVID-19. CDR3 coding DNA: TGTGCCAGCAGCCCTGGAGGGCAGGCCCAAGAGACCCAGTACTTC. As protein: CASSPGGQAQETQYF. The complete variable domain, with remaining parts taken from reference TRBV9 and TRBJ2-5, reads DSGVTQTPKHLITATGQRVTLRCSPRSGDLSVYWYQQSLDQGLQFLIQYYNGEERAKGNILERFSAQQFPDLHSELNLSSLELGDSALYFCASSPGGQAQETQYFGPGTRLLVL.